This entry lists 22 T cell receptor beta chains sequenced from one sample in a study of synovial regulatory T cells in juvenile arthritis. Their recognized antigens are unknown. Sequencing was performed with immunoSEQ multiplex PCR; in TCRdb, only in-frame clones are kept and a portion is missing. Its clone listing holds 800 to 950 clones. Points from the study as a whole: Inflammation-associated Treg cells in blood had less TCR diversity than the remaining blood Treg cells.

Sequenced sample: Treg cells from blood. Subset here: HLA-DR+ inflammation-associated blood Treg cells. The receptors come from a donor aged 2-30 years with juvenile idiopathic arthritis.

This clone shows up as large by frequency. This chain links TRBV5-1 with TRBJ2-7; TCRdb calls TRBD1, which cannot be checked without DNA. CDR3 size: 14 residues. No DNA is recorded. Germline-derived CDR1 and CDR2 are SGHRS and YFSETQ. This chain's CDR3 is CASSLDGTAYEQYF.

This clone shows up as medium-sized by frequency. The CDR3 reads CASSLLSYTDTQYF. The chain is built from TRBV6-5 and TRBJ2-3; TCRdb's D call, TRBD2, is unchecked because there is no DNA. This CDR3 contains 14 residues. No DNA has been recorded. Germline loops: CDR1 MNHEY, CDR2 SVGAGI.

This chain connects TRBV7-8 to TRBJ2-5; no DNA is available, so the TRBD1 call from TCRdb remains unchecked. CDR1 and CDR2 from the germline V gene are SGHVS and FQNEAQ. This CDR3 is built from 12 residues. There is no recorded DNA. The CDR3 here is CASSLDTFEQYF. Full variable domain (remainder filled in from reference TRBV7-8 and TRBJ2-5): GAGVSQSPRYKVAKRGQDVALRCDPISGHVSLFWYQQALGQGPEFLTYFQNEAQLDKSGLPSDRFFAERPEGSVSTLKIQRTQQEDSAVYLCASSLDTFEQYFGPGTRLLVL.

This clone counts as medium-sized by frequency. The chain joins TRBV30 to TRBJ1-5; TCRdb calls TRBD1, which cannot be checked without DNA. Per germline, CDR1 GTSNPN and CDR2 SVGIG (reference sequence). The CDR3 consists of 15 residues. The coding DNA is unavailable. The CDR3 reads CACALKSGTGSFQHF.

This clone is deemed large by its frequency. CDR3 in amino acids: CASSEKGHYGYTF. The chain employs TRBV6-1 and TRBJ1-2. Germline lookup yields CDR1 MNHNS and CDR2 SASEGT. The CDR3 is 13 residues long. No DNA sequence is on record.

This clone is identified as large from frequency. The chain is built from TRBV5-4 and TRBJ2-1. The germline gives CDR1 SGHNT, CDR2 YYREEE (reference sequence). The CDR3 spans 13 residues. DNA is not recorded here. The CDR3 loop is CASSRRPNNEQFF.

Regarding this clone: The missing conserved phenylalanine or tryptophan at the end of this CDR3 makes a read error likely. The rearrangement links TRBV5-1 to TRBJ1-2; the TCRdb D gene call, TRBD1, has no DNA to confirm it. The CDR3 is 13 residues long. No DNA is given. CDR1 is SGHRS and CDR2 is YFSETQ in the germline V gene. The CDR3: CASSTQGAGGYTL.

Its frequency marks this clone as medium-sized. The CDR3 protein is CSVTGNLNTEAFF. This chain joins TRBV29-1 and TRBJ1-1; absent DNA, TCRdb's TRBD1 call cannot be checked. The CDR3 contains 13 residues. No DNA has been recorded. Germline lookup yields CDR1 SQVTM and CDR2 ANQGSEA.

Its frequency marks this clone as large. The gene calls are TRBV28 and TRBJ2-5; there is no DNA to check the TCRdb D call of TRBD1. The CDR3 extends over 18 amino acids. The DNA sequence is not available. CDR1 and CDR2 from the germline V gene are MDHEN and SYDVKM. The CDR3 here is CASSLFSFRDRGRETQYF.

This clone ranks as medium-sized in terms of frequency. The chain couples TRBV18 to TRBJ1-4. Germline-derived CDR1 and CDR2 are KGHSH and LQKENI. This CDR3 is 15 amino acids long. No DNA is recorded. CDR3 residues: CASSPGQSLNEKLFF.

This clone shows up as large by frequency. The chain carries TRBV6-4 and TRBJ2-1; the TRBD2 assignment by TCRdb is unverifiable without DNA. From germline, CDR1 is MRHNA and CDR2 SNTAGT. The CDR3 consists of 15 residues. Only the protein sequence is given. Here the CDR3 reads CASSDSSGSYNEQFF.

This clone is classed as medium-sized by frequency. The chain carries TRBV14 and TRBJ2-7; the TCRdb D gene call, TRBD2, has no DNA to confirm it. The CDR3 runs to 15 residues. No DNA was logged. Looked up from germline, CDR1 is SGHDN and CDR2 is FVKESK. The CDR3 here is CASSHLAGGVYEQYF.

Judged by frequency, this clone is large. The rearrangement uses TRBV2 and TRBJ1-1. The germline V gene encodes CDR1 SNHLY and CDR2 FYNNEI. The CDR3 loop spans 15 amino acids. No DNA is recorded. This chain's CDR3 is CASSEWRHENTEAFF.

This clone is large (0.1 to 1%) by frequency. V gene TRBV19 combines with J gene TRBJ2-7; TCRdb's assignment of TRBD1 cannot be checked, as there is no DNA. Germline V CDR1 and CDR2: LNHDA, SQIVND (reference sequence). This CDR3 spans 15 amino acids. The DNA is not on file. CDR3: CASKWTWTGPYEQYF.

This clone is called large based on its frequency. The V call is TRBV27, the J call TRBJ1-2; TCRdb's assignment of TRBD1 cannot be checked, as there is no DNA. Per germline, CDR1 MNHEY and CDR2 SMNVEV (reference sequence). The CDR3 is 12 residues long. No DNA sequence is on record. This chain's CDR3 is CASSRTGGGYTF.

This clone ranks as medium-sized in terms of frequency. The chain uses TRBV5-4 and TRBJ2-7; the TRBD2 assignment by TCRdb is unverifiable without DNA. Per germline, CDR1 SGHNT and CDR2 YYREEE (reference sequence). This CDR3 is built from 16 residues. DNA is not recorded here. CDR3 protein: CASSLKAGGVSYEQYF. The full variable domain, its missing parts supplied by reference TRBV5-4 and TRBJ2-7, is ETGVTQSPTHLIKTRGQQVTLRCSSQSGHNTVSWYQQALGQGPQFIFQYYREEENGRGNFPPRFSGLQFPNYSSELNVNALELDDSALYLCASSLKAGGVSYEQYFGPGTRLTVT.

This clone is classed as medium-sized by frequency. The chain joins TRBV7-2 to TRBJ1-1; TCRdb names TRBD1, which stays unverified in the absence of DNA. CDR3 length equals 16 residues. A DNA sequence was not provided. The germline V gene encodes CDR1 SGHTA and CDR2 FQGNSA. This CDR3 reads CASSDRDRGLNTEAFF. The variable domain in full, with the rest retrieved from reference TRBV7-2 and TRBJ1-1, is GAGVSQSPSNKVTEKGKDVELRCDPISGHTALYWYRQSLGQGLEFLIYFQGNSAPDKSGLPSDRFSAERTGGSVSTLTIQRTQQEDSAVYLCASSDRDRGLNTEAFFGQGTRLTVV.

This clone is identified as medium-sized (0.01 to 0.1%) from frequency. This rearrangement joins TRBV27 to TRBJ1-1; TCRdb calls TRBD1, which cannot be checked without DNA. Germline CDR1 and CDR2: MNHEY and SMNVEV (reference sequence). The CDR3 covers 13 residues. No DNA sequence was recorded. The CDR3 sequence is CASSWTVQGRVFF.

This clone registers medium-sized by frequency. The rearrangement uses TRBV7-9 and TRBJ2-6; no DNA is available, so the TRBD1 call from TCRdb remains unchecked. Germline lookup yields CDR1 SEHNR and CDR2 FQNEAQ (reference sequence). The CDR3 is 17 residues long. Nucleotide data are not available. This CDR3 reads CASSLGRYSFGANVLTF.

By frequency, this clone is medium-sized. The chain couples TRBV4-2 to TRBJ2-2; the TCRdb call, TRBD2, lacks DNA for checking. The length of the CDR3 is 15 residues. No DNA is listed. CDR1 and CDR2 from the germline V gene are LGHNA and YNFKEQ. The CDR3 here is CASSQSGGGAGELFF.

Considering frequency, this clone is medium-sized (0.01 to 0.1%). The gene calls are TRBV11-2 and TRBJ1-1. Germline CDR1 SGHAT, CDR2 FQNNGV. This CDR3 comprises 12 residues. No DNA accompanies this entry. The CDR3 sequence is CASSGRGEKAFF.

This clone shows up as large by frequency. The chain uses TRBV6-7 and TRBJ1-1; absent DNA, TCRdb's TRBD1 call cannot be checked. TRBV6-7 carries the ORF label, with uncertain function. This CDR3 has 11 residues. No DNA sequence is on record. The CDR3 sequence: CASSWDRKAFF.